The rows below give T cell receptor beta chains drawn from one sample of a study of blood T cell repertoires in COVID-19. The data were produced by immunoSEQ multiplex PCR, yet TCRdb's version contains in-frame clones alone and is incomplete. The table records under 200,000 clones, around 75% of them present only once. Input material: peripheral blood. The source is a woman in her forties with COVID-19, enrolled during active disease. Both conserved end residues are part of each CDR3. D genes are given only for firm matches. Where a row states a size, it is once, few, many or the class of an expanded clone; other rows omit it.

clone size: few
J gene: TRBJ2-7
D gene: TRBD2
V gene: TRBV18
CDR3 DNA: TGTGCCAGCTCACCGGGACTAGCGGGAGTTGACGCCTACGAGCAGTACTTC
CDR3 protein: CASSPGLAGVDAYEQYF

clone size: NA
J gene: TRBJ1-2
D gene: NA
V gene: TRBV5-1
CDR3 DNA: TGCGCCAGCAGCTTGTCGGGAAGGAACTATGGCTACACCTTC
CDR3 protein: CASSLSGRNYGYTF

clone size: NA
J gene: TRBJ1-5
D gene: TRBD1
V gene: TRBV6-4
CDR3 DNA: TGTGCCAAACCGAGGACAGGGGCGAGTAGCAATCAGCCCCAGCATTTT
CDR3 protein: CAKPRTGASSNQPQHF

clone size: NA
J gene: TRBJ2-7
D gene: TRBD1
V gene: TRBV6-5
CDR3 DNA: TGTGCCAGCAGTTACTCGTCCGGGACAGGGAACGAGCAGTACTTC
CDR3 protein: CASSYSSGTGNEQYF

clone size: few
J gene: TRBJ2-7
D gene: TRBD1
V gene: TRBV29-1
CDR3 DNA: TGCAGCGTGGCTACCGGGACAGGGTACGGGCAGTACTTC
CDR3 protein: CSVATGTGYGQYF

clone size: NA
J gene: TRBJ2-6
D gene: TRBD1
V gene: TRBV12-5
CDR3 DNA: TGTGCTAGTGGACGGGACAGTACCTCTGGGGCCAACGTCCTGACTTTC
CDR3 protein: CASGRDSTSGANVLTF

clone size: NA
J gene: TRBJ1-1
D gene: NA
V gene: TRBV19
CDR3 DNA: TGTGCCAGTAACAGGAACAGGGTTGATGAAGCTTTCTTT
CDR3 protein: CASNRNRVDEAFF

clone size: NA
J gene: TRBJ2-3
D gene: TRBD1
V gene: TRBV7-3
CDR3 DNA: TGTGCCAGCAGCTTAAATGGACAGGGAGGCACAGATACGCAGTATTTT
CDR3 protein: CASSLNGQGGTDTQYF

clone size: NA
J gene: TRBJ1-2
D gene: NA
V gene: TRBV15
CDR3 DNA: TGTGCCACCAGCCCCTATGACGGGGGCTACACCTTC
CDR3 protein: CATSPYDGGYTF

clone size: NA
J gene: TRBJ2-1
D gene: TRBD2
V gene: TRBV7-2
CDR3 DNA: TGTGCCAGCAGCTTAAAAGCGGGGGGGTTCAATGAGCAGTTCTTC
CDR3 protein: CASSLKAGGFNEQFF

clone size: NA
J gene: TRBJ2-5
D gene: NA
V gene: TRBV2
CDR3 DNA: TGTGCCAGCAGCGTAGGCGCGGGGGCGTTTGAGACCCAGTACTTC
CDR3 protein: CASSVGAGAFETQYF

clone size: NA
J gene: TRBJ1-4
D gene: TRBD1
V gene: TRBV7-8
CDR3 DNA: TGTGCCAGGAAAGACAGGGGAGGGGAAAAACTGTTTTTT
CDR3 protein: CARKDRGGEKLFF

clone size: NA
J gene: TRBJ1-2
D gene: TRBD1
V gene: TRBV4-2
CDR3 DNA: TGTGCCAGCAGCCTAAACAGGGGGAGCTATGGCTACACCTTC
CDR3 protein: CASSLNRGSYGYTF

clone size: few
J gene: TRBJ2-7
D gene: TRBD2
V gene: TRBV6-1
CDR3 DNA: TGTGCCAGCAGTGAGCACCCGACTAGCGAGATTCCCTACGAGCAGTACTTC
CDR3 protein: CASSEHPTSEIPYEQYF

clone size: NA
J gene: TRBJ1-5
D gene: NA
V gene: TRBV10-3
CDR3 DNA: TGTGCCATCGGCGCAGGAATAGGGGGTCAGCCCCAGCATTTT
CDR3 protein: CAIGAGIGGQPQHF

clone size: NA
J gene: TRBJ2-2
D gene: NA
V gene: TRBV11-2
CDR3 DNA: TGTGCCAGCAGATCCCAGGTTCCCGTTAACACCGGGGAGCTGTTTTTT
CDR3 protein: CASRSQVPVNTGELFF

clone size: NA
J gene: TRBJ1-2
D gene: TRBD1
V gene: TRBV5-6
CDR3 DNA: TGTGCCAGCAGCTTCCGGGACAGACCTAACTATGGCTACACCTTC
CDR3 protein: CASSFRDRPNYGYTF

clone size: NA
J gene: TRBJ2-1
D gene: NA
V gene: TRBV10-3
CDR3 DNA: TGTGCCCTCCGGCCACTAGCAGCCTACAATGAGCAGTTCTTC
CDR3 protein: CALRPLAAYNEQFF

clone size: NA
J gene: TRBJ1-6
D gene: NA
V gene: TRBV6-5
CDR3 DNA: TGTGCCAGCAGTTACCTCCAGGGGAATTCACCCCTCCACTTT
CDR3 protein: CASSYLQGNSPLHF

clone size: NA
J gene: TRBJ2-1
D gene: TRBD2
V gene: TRBV7-9
CDR3 DNA: TGTGCCAGCAGCACCCGTGAGCGGGGCCTACCTTTCTTC
CDR3 protein: CASSTRERGLPFF

clone size: NA
J gene: TRBJ2-1
D gene: TRBD2
V gene: TRBV2
CDR3 DNA: TGTGCCAGCAGTGGTAGCGGGGCCTACAATGAGCAGTTCTTC
CDR3 protein: CASSGSGAYNEQFF

clone size: once
J gene: TRBJ1-6
D gene: NA
V gene: TRBV4-1
CDR3 DNA: TGCGCCAGCAGCCCCTTCCCGAGGCAGTCTTATAATTCACCCCTCCACTTT
CDR3 protein: CASSPFPRQSYNSPLHF

clone size: NA
J gene: TRBJ2-1
D gene: NA
V gene: TRBV6-5
CDR3 DNA: TGTGCCAGCAGTTACTCGGCAAACAATGAGCAGTTCTTC
CDR3 protein: CASSYSANNEQFF

clone size: NA
J gene: TRBJ1-3
D gene: TRBD1
V gene: TRBV4-2
CDR3 DNA: TGTGCCAGCAGCCAAGAGACAGGGAGGTATGGAAACACCATATATTTT
CDR3 protein: CASSQETGRYGNTIYF

clone size: few
J gene: TRBJ2-1
D gene: TRBD2
V gene: TRBV19
CDR3 DNA: TGTGCCAGTAGTATCTCATTTAGCGGGGGTGGCAATGAGCAGTTCTTC
CDR3 protein: CASSISFSGGGNEQFF

clone size: NA
J gene: TRBJ2-1
D gene: TRBD2
V gene: TRBV7-2
CDR3 DNA: TGTGCCAGCAGCAGAAATCGGGGGGGTGAGCAGTTCTTC
CDR3 protein: CASSRNRGGEQFF

clone size: once
J gene: TRBJ2-7
D gene: TRBD2
V gene: TRBV2
CDR3 DNA: TGTGCCAGCAGAATTGGACTAGCGGGCTTCCTCCGACACGAGCAGTACTTC
CDR3 protein: CASRIGLAGFLRHEQYF

clone size: once
J gene: TRBJ2-3
D gene: TRBD2
V gene: TRBV19
CDR3 DNA: TGTGCCAGTTCACGACTAGCGGTCGGACTCACAGATACGCAGTATTTT
CDR3 protein: CASSRLAVGLTDTQYF

clone size: NA
J gene: TRBJ1-2
D gene: NA
V gene: TRBV6-5
CDR3 DNA: TGTGCCAGCAGAAATTGGGAGGGCTACACCTTC
CDR3 protein: CASRNWEGYTF

clone size: few
J gene: TRBJ2-2
D gene: NA
V gene: TRBV30
CDR3 DNA: TGTGCCTGGAGTGGACAGGCGGGCGGGGAGCTGTTTTTT
CDR3 protein: CAWSGQAGGELFF

clone size: NA
J gene: TRBJ1-1
D gene: TRBD1
V gene: TRBV27
CDR3 DNA: TGTGCCAGCAGGGGACAGGGTGGGGAAGCTTTCTTT
CDR3 protein: CASRGQGGEAFF

clone size: NA
J gene: TRBJ2-5
D gene: TRBD2
V gene: TRBV7-9
CDR3 DNA: TGTGCCAGCAGCCCGGGACTAGCGGGGGGACACCAAGAGACCCAGTACTTC
CDR3 protein: CASSPGLAGGHQETQYF

clone size: once
J gene: TRBJ1-5
D gene: NA
V gene: TRBV2
CDR3 DNA: TGTGCCAGCTCGTTGGGAGGGGGCAATCAGCCCCAGCATTTT
CDR3 protein: CASSLGGGNQPQHF

clone size: NA
J gene: TRBJ1-5
D gene: TRBD1
V gene: TRBV15
CDR3 DNA: TGTGCCACCGGAGGCGACAGGGAATATCAGCCCCAGCATTTT
CDR3 protein: CATGGDREYQPQHF

clone size: NA
J gene: TRBJ2-7
D gene: TRBD2
V gene: TRBV5-1
CDR3 DNA: TGCGCCAGCAGTTTAGCGGGAGGGAACCCCTACGAGCAGTACTTC
CDR3 protein: CASSLAGGNPYEQYF

clone size: NA
J gene: TRBJ2-1
D gene: TRBD1
V gene: TRBV3-1/TRBV3-2
CDR3 DNA: TGTGCCAGCAGCCAAGGAGATAGGACAGGGGGTGACAATGAGCAGTTCTTC
CDR3 protein: CASSQGDRTGGDNEQFF

clone size: NA
J gene: TRBJ2-3
D gene: NA
V gene: TRBV4-1
CDR3 DNA: TGCGCCAGCAGCCAGGTTATACTAGGGTCCGATACGCAGTATTTT
CDR3 protein: CASSQVILGSDTQYF

clone size: NA
J gene: TRBJ2-4
D gene: NA
V gene: TRBV5-6
CDR3 DNA: TGTGCCAGCAGCTGGCGGGACTCCCAAATATTCAGTGTTCAGTACTTC
CDR3 protein: CASSWRDSQIFSVQYF

clone size: NA
J gene: TRBJ1-1
D gene: TRBD1
V gene: TRBV11-3
CDR3 DNA: TGTGCCAGCAGCTCGGGACAGGGGCAGGAAGCTTTCTTT
CDR3 protein: CASSSGQGQEAFF

clone size: NA
J gene: TRBJ1-1
D gene: NA
V gene: TRBV6-5
CDR3 DNA: TGTGCCAGCAGGGTAATGCAGGGAAACACTGAAGCTTTCTTT
CDR3 protein: CASRVMQGNTEAFF

clone size: NA
J gene: TRBJ2-1
D gene: TRBD2
V gene: TRBV5-1
CDR3 DNA: TGCGCCAGCAGCTTGACTAGCGGGAGGGCTCCGGGTGAGCAGTTCTTC
CDR3 protein: CASSLTSGRAPGEQFF

clone size: NA
J gene: TRBJ2-5
D gene: TRBD1
V gene: TRBV4-2
CDR3 DNA: TGTGCCAGCAGCCAAGGACCACAGGGGCGAGAGACCCAGTACTTC
CDR3 protein: CASSQGPQGRETQYF

clone size: NA
J gene: TRBJ2-7
D gene: NA
V gene: TRBV29-1
CDR3 DNA: TGCAGCGTAAAAAGGAGTCCACCAAGCTCCTACGAGCAGTACTTC
CDR3 protein: CSVKRSPPSSYEQYF

clone size: NA
J gene: TRBJ2-3
D gene: TRBD2
V gene: TRBV3-1/TRBV3-2
CDR3 DNA: TGTGCCAGCAGGGCGGGGACTAGCGTTCGCACAGATACGCAGTATTTT
CDR3 protein: CASRAGTSVRTDTQYF